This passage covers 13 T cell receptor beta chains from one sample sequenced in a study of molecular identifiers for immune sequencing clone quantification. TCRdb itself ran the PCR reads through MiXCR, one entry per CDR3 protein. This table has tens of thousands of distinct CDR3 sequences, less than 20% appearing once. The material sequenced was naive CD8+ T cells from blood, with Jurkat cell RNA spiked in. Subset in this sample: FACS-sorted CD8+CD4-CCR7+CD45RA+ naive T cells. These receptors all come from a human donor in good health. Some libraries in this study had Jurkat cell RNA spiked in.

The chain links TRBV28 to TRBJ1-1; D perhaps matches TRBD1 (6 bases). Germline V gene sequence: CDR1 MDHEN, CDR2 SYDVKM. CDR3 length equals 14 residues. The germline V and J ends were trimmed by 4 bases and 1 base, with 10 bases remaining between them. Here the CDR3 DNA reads TGTGCCAGCAGTTCGGGGGCCTCGAACACTGAAGCTTTCTTT. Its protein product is CASSSGASNTEAFF.

As DNA, the CDR3 is TGTGCCAGCAGCTTAGGAGAAGAAGCTTTCTTT. Encoded protein: CASSLGEEAFF. The chain uses TRBV7-9 and TRBJ1-1; D is undetermined. Looked up from germline, CDR1 is SEHNR and CDR2 is FQNEAQ (reference sequence). Trimming took off 1 base at V and 8 bases at J, with 5 bases between the two ends. The CDR3 consists of 11 residues. Supplemented by reference TRBV7-9 and TRBJ1-1, the full variable domain reads DTGVSQNPRHKITKRGQNVTFRCDPISEHNRLYWYRQTLGQGPEFLTYFQNEAQLEKSRLLSDRFSAERPKGSFSTLEIQRTEQGDSAMYLCASSLGEEAFFGQGTRLTVV.

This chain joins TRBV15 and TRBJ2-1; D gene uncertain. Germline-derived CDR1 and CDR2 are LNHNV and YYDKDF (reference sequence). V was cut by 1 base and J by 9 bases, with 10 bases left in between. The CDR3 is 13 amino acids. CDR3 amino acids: CATSRVRATEQFF. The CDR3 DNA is TGTGCCACCAGCAGAGTTAGGGCTACTGAGCAGTTCTTC.

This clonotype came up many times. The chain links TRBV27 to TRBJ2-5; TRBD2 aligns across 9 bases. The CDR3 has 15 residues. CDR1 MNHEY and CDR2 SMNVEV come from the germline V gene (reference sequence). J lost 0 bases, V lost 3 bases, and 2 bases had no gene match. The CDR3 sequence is CASSLASGNQETQYF. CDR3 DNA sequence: TGTGCCAGCAGTTTGGCTAGCGGGAACCAAGAGACCCAGTACTTC.

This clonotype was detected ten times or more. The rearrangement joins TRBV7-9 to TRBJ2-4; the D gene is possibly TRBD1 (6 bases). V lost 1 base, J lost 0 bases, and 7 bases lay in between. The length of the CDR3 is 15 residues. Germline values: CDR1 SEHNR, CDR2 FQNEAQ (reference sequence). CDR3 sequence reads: CASSLGTAAKNIQYF. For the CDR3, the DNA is TGTGCCAGCAGCTTAGGGACAGCAGCCAAAAACATTCAGTACTTC. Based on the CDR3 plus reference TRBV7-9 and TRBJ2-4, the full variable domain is DTGVSQNPRHKITKRGQNVTFRCDPISEHNRLYWYRQTLGQGPEFLTYFQNEAQLEKSRLLSDRFSAERPKGSFSTLEIQRTEQGDSAMYLCASSLGTAAKNIQYFGAGTRLSVL.

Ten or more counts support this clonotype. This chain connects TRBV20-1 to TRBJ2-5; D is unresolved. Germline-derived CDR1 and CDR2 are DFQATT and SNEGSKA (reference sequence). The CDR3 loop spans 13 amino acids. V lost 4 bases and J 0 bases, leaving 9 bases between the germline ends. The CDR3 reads CSATTEYQETQYF. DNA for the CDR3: TGCAGTGCTACGACGGAGTACCAAGAGACCCAGTACTTC.

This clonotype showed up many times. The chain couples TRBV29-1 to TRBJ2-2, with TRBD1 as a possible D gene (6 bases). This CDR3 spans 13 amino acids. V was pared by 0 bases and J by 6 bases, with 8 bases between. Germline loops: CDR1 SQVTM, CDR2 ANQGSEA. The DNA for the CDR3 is TGCAGCGTTGAAGATCAGGGGTCCGGGGAGCTGTTTTTT. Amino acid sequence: CSVEDQGSGELFF.

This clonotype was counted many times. The CDR3 bases are TGCGCCAGCAGCCTGGACCTAACTCGAGGGTGGGAACTATGGAACACTGAAGCTTTCTTT. It codes for CASSLDLTRGWELWNTEAFF. The genes are TRBV5-1 and TRBJ1-1, with D unclear. V was pared by 4 bases and J by 1 base, with 29 bases between. The germline V gene encodes CDR1 SGHRS and CDR2 YFSETQ. The CDR3 is made up of 20 amino acids.

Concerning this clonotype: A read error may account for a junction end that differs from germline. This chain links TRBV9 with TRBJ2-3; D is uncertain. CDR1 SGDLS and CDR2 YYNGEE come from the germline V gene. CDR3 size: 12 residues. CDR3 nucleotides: TGTGCCAGCAGCGTGGGGTCAGATGCGCAGTATTTT. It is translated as CASSVGSDAQYF.

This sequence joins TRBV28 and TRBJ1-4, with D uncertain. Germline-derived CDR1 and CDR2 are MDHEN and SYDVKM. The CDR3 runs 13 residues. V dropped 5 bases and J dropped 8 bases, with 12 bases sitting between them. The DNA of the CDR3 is TGTGCCAGCAGTCGGGTGGGGAGGGAAAAACTGTTTTTT. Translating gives CASSRVGREKLFF.

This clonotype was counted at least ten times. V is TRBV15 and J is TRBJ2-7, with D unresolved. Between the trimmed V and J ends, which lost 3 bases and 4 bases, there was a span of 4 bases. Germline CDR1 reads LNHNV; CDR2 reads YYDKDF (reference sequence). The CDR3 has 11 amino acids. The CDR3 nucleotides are TGTGCCACCAGCAGCCTATACGAGCAGTACTTC. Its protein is CATSSLYEQYF.

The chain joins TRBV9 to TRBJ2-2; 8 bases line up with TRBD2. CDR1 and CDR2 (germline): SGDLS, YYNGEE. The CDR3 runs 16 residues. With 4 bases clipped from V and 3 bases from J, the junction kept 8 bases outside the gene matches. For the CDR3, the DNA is TGTGCCAGCAGCTCCCATAGCGGGGAGGACACCGGGGAGCTGTTTTTT. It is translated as CASSSHSGEDTGELFF.

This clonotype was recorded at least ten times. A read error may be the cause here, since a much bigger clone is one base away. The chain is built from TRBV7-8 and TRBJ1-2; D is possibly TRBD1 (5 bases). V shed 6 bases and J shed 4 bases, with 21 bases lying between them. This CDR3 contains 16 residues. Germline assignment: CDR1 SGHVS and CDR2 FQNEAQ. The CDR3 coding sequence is TGTGCCAGCAGTCCAAGGGGCTTGTTCAGTCCCTATGGCTACACCTTC. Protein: CASSPRGLFSPYGYTF.